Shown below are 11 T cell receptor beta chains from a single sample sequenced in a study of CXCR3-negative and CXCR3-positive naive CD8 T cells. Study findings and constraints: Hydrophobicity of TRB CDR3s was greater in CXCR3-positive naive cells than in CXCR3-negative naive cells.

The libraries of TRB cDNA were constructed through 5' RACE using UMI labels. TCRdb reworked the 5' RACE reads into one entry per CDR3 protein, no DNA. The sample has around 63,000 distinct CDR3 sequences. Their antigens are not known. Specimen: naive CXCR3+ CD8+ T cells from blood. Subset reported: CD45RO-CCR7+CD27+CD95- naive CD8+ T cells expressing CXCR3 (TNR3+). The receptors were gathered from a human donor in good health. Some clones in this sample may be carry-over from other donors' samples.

This CDR3 reads CASSQDFAGGRTDTQYF. This chain connects TRBV4-3 to TRBJ2-3; TCRdb's D call, TRBD2, is unchecked because there is no DNA. The CDR3 length is 17 residues. Germline CDR1 and CDR2: LGHNA and YSLEER.

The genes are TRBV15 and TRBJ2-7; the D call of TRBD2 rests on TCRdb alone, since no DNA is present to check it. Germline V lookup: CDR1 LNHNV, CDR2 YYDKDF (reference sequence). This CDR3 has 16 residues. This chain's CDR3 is CATSRDRASDPYEQYF.

The CDR3 here is CASSSGNLGDEQYF. The V and J genes are TRBV7-9 and TRBJ2-7; TCRdb's D gene call, TRBD1, goes unchecked for lack of DNA. Germline CDR1 reads SEHNR; CDR2 reads FQNEAQ (reference sequence). This CDR3 has 14 amino acids.

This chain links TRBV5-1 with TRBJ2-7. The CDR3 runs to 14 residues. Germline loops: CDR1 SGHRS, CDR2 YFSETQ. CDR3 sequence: CASSLAGVSYEQYF.

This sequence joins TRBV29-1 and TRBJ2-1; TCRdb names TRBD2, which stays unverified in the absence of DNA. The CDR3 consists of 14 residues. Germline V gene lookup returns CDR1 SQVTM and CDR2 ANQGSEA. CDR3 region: CSVAPGLTYNEQFF.

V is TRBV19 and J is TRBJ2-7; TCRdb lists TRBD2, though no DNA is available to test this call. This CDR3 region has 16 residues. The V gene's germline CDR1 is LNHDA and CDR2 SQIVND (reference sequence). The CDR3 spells CASSIDRGGPAYEQYF.

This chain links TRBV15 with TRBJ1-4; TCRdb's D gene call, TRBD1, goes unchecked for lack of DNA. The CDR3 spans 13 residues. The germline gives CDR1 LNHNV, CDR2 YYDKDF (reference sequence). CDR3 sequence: CATRGDEVEKLFF.

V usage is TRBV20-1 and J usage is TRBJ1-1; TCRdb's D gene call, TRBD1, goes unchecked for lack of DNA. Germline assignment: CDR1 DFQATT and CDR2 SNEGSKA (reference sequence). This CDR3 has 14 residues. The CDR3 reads CSARGDIMNTEAFF.

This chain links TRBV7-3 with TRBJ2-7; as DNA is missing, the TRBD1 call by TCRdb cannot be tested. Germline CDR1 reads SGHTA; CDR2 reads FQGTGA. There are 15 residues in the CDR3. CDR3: CASGPGAGGSYEQYF. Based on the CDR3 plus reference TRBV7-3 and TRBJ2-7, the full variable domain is GAGVSQTPSNKVTEKGKYVELRCDPISGHTALYWYRQSLGQGPEFLIYFQGTGAADDSGLPNDRFFAVRPEGSVSTLKIQRTERGDSAVYLCASGPGAGGSYEQYFGPGTRLTVT.

The CDR3 here is CASSLEGASSYNEQFF. J is TRBJ2-1 and V is TRBV7-9; checking the TCRdb D call of TRBD1 is not possible without DNA. Germline V gene data show CDR1 as SEHNR and CDR2 as FQNEAQ (reference sequence). The CDR3 runs to 16 residues.

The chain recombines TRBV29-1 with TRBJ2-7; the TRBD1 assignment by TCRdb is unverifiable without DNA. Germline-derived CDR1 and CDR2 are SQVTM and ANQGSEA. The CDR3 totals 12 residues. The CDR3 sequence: CSAGTGGYEQYF.